This TCR beta chain derives from a study of cytotoxic CD8 clonotypes in ibrutinib-treated CLL. Whole-study findings and limits: Sample timing was unmatched between remission and later-progressing patients; lymph nodes unstudied.

The repertoire was sequenced with immunoSEQ multiplex PCR; TCRdb's copy has only in-frame clones and lacks some. Here the sample spans some 81,000 clones, about four fifths being singletons. The length of the CDR3 is 10 residues. Germline values: CDR1 SEHNR, CDR2 FQNEAQ (reference sequence). V dropped 10 bases and J dropped 6 bases, with 9 bases sitting between them. This clone was recorded once. The antigen is undetermined. The source is a human donor with chronic lymphocytic leukemia. The sample consisted of PBMCs, taken after 12 months of ibrutinib treatment. This chain links TRBV7-9 with TRBJ1-2, with D unresolved. The CDR3 protein is CAIPINGYTF. CDR3 sequence (DNA): TGTGCCATCCCTATCAATGGCTACACCTTC. Together with reference TRBV7-9 and TRBJ1-2, the CDR3 gives the full variable domain: DTGVSQNPRHKITKRGQNVTFRCDPISEHNRLYWYRQTLGQGPEFLTYFQNEAQLEKSRLLSDRFSAERPKGSFSTLEIQRTEQGDSAMYLCAIPINGYTFGSGTRLTVV.